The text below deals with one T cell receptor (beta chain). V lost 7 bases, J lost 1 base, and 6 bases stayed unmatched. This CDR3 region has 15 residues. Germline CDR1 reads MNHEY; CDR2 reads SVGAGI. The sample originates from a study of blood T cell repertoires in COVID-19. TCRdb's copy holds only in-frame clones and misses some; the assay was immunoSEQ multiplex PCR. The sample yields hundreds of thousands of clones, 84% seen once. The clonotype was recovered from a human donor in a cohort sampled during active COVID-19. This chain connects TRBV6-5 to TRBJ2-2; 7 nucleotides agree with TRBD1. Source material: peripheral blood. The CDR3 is CASNTGTVNTGELFF. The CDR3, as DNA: TGTGCCAGCAATACCGGGACAGTGAACACCGGGGAGCTGTTTTTT.